The 18 T cell receptor beta chains presented below share a single source sample, sequenced in a study of radiotherapy plus CTLA-4 blockade in lung cancer. Profiled with immunoSEQ multiplex PCR; TCRdb holds only in-frame clones, not every one. The table shows over 60,000 clones, with around 87% occurring only once. Material: peripheral blood, obtained from a patient treated with radiotherapy plus ipilimumab. The receptors here all came from a human donor with non-small cell lung cancer who had stable disease on radiotherapy plus ipilimumab.

The chain carries TRBV28 and TRBJ2-5, with TRBD2 as a possible D gene (6 bases). The V end was cut by 6 bases, the J end by 1 base, with 18 bases between. Germline lookup yields CDR1 MDHEN and CDR2 SYDVKM. This CDR3 has 16 residues. Written as DNA, the CDR3 is TGTGCCAGCAGACCTGGCGGGGCGACCTTCCAAGAGACCCAGTACTTC. Its protein product is CASRPGGATFQETQYF.

Of note for this clone: One end of the junction is discordant with germline, which a read error may explain. This chain uses TRBV6-1 with TRBJ2-7, with D uncertain. There are 11 residues in the CDR3. Looked up from germline, CDR1 is MNHNS and CDR2 is SASEGT. The CDR3 DNA reads as TGTGCCAGCAGTACCCCGAGCCTGCTACACTTC. This codes for CASSTPSLLHF.

This chain uses TRBV11-2 with TRBJ1-2; tentative D call: TRBD1 (5 bases). V gave up 0 bases and J gave up 6 bases, with 20 bases separating them. From germline, CDR1 is SGHAT and CDR2 FQNNGV. The length of the CDR3 is 17 residues. CDR3 sequence reads: CASSLDGSGRVRNGYTF. CDR3 coding DNA: TGTGCCAGCAGCTTAGACGGGAGCGGCAGGGTGAGAAATGGCTACACCTTC.

The chain combines TRBV11-2 with TRBJ2-7; no definite D call. The V end lost 2 bases, the J end lost 5 bases, and 19 bases lay between the germline ends. Germline loops: CDR1 SGHAT, CDR2 FQNNGV. The CDR3 is made up of 16 amino acids. The CDR3 reads CASSLRAGYKGHEQYF. CDR3 coding DNA: TGTGCCAGCAGCTTAAGGGCCGGCTACAAGGGTCACGAGCAGTACTTC.

The gene calls are TRBV18 and TRBJ2-7; no reliable D call. V lost 2 bases to trimming and J lost 2 bases, with 13 bases between them. From germline, CDR1 is KGHSH and CDR2 LQKENI. The CDR3 sequence is 15 residues long. This CDR3 is CASSPYTVTTYEQYF. The CDR3 DNA sequence: TGTGCCAGCTCACCATATACGGTAACAACCTACGAGCAGTACTTC.

This chain's CDR3 is CASSLGDQETQYF. The CDR3 region has the DNA TGCGCCAGCAGCTTGGGAGACCAAGAGACCCAGTACTTC. The genes are TRBV5-1 and TRBJ2-5; D gene ambiguous. The V gene lost 0 bases and the J gene lost 0 bases, with 3 bases spanning the gap. Germline V CDR1 and CDR2: SGHRS, YFSETQ. This CDR3 region has 13 residues.

This chain links TRBV5-1 with TRBJ1-6; TRBD1 might be the D (6 bases). CDR1 is SGHRS, CDR2 YFSETQ, per germline. This CDR3 is built from 15 residues. V was shortened by 0 bases and J by 6 bases, with 10 bases between the two germline ends. The CDR3 nucleotides read TGCGCCAGCAGCTTGGACAGGGTATCTAATTCACCCCTCCACTTT. Its protein is CASSLDRVSNSPLHF.

The rearrangement joins TRBV10-3 to TRBJ2-3; possible D gene TRBD1, 6 bases. V lost 2 bases to trimming and J lost 2 bases, with 14 bases between them. The CDR3 is made up of 16 amino acids. The germline V gene encodes CDR1 ENHRY and CDR2 SYGVKD. CDR3 protein: CAISEDRSPPTDTQYF. The CDR3 DNA sequence: TGTGCCATCAGTGAGGACAGGTCGCCCCCCACAGATACGCAGTATTTT.

This clone was detected only a few times. This chain connects TRBV4-1 to TRBJ1-2; 7 positions match TRBD1. Germline CDR1 is MGHRA and CDR2 is YSYEKL. The CDR3 is 18 residues long. Germline trimming cut 0 bases from V and 3 bases from J; bases unmatched to any gene: 13. The CDR3 DNA reads TGCGCCAGCAGCCAAGATTGGGTGGTAGGGGGCGGCTACTATGGCTACACCTTC. Encoded protein: CASSQDWVVGGGYYGYTF.

V and J are TRBV7-3 and TRBJ2-3; 7 nucleotides agree with TRBD1. The germline CDR1 and CDR2 sequences are SGHTA and FQGTGA. J gave up 2 bases and V 4 bases, and 6 bases lay outside the gene matches. The CDR3 loop spans 15 amino acids. This CDR3 reads CASSSSGGPTDTQYF. The CDR3 DNA is TGTGCCAGCAGCTCCTCAGGGGGTCCCACAGATACGCAGTATTTT.

This rearrangement joins TRBV27 to TRBJ2-7; no firm D call. CDR3 length: 13 residues. Per germline, CDR1 MNHEY and CDR2 SMNVEV (reference sequence). V gave up 5 bases and J gave up 3 bases, with 11 bases separating them. Written as DNA, the CDR3 is TGTGCCAGCAGTACCGTTTTGGACTACGAGCAGTACTTC. As protein: CASSTVLDYEQYF.

The gene calls are TRBV9 and TRBJ2-1, with a weak D call TRBD1 (6 bases). Trimming left V 5 bases short and J 6 bases short, with 15 bases between. The CDR3 extends over 14 amino acids. Germline V gene lookup returns CDR1 SGDLS and CDR2 YYNGEE. The CDR3 reads CASSRTGQVNEQFF. DNA of the CDR3: TGTGCCAGCAGTCGAACGGGACAAGTCAATGAGCAGTTCTTC.

The chain combines TRBV7-3 with TRBJ1-5; no definite D call. Per the germline V gene, CDR1 is SGHTA and CDR2 is FQGTGA. V shed 5 bases and J shed 3 bases, with 8 bases lying between them. The CDR3 extends over 13 amino acids. CDR3 region: CASSPDVNQPQHF. The CDR3 region has the DNA TGTGCCAGCAGCCCCGATGTCAATCAGCCCCAGCATTTT.

This clone occurred a few times. The rearrangement joins TRBV2 to TRBJ1-1, with 8 bases identical to TRBD1. CDR3 length: 15 residues. V shed 3 bases and J 2 bases; nucleotides not matched to a gene: 5. Germline V lookup: CDR1 SNHLY, CDR2 FYNNEI. As DNA, the CDR3 is TGTGCCAGCAGTGAGGACAGGGCCCTTAACACTGAAGCTTTCTTT. Its translation is CASSEDRALNTEAFF. The variable domain in full, with the rest retrieved from reference TRBV2 and TRBJ1-1, is EPEVTQTPSHQVTQMGQEVILRCVPISNHLYFYWYRQILGQKVEFLVSFYNNEISEKSEIFDDQFSVERPDGSNFTLKIRSTKLEDSAMYFCASSEDRALNTEAFFGQGTRLTVV.

This clone was counted a few times. The DNA of the CDR3 is TGTGCCACTCAGGACAGGGGTAGATCCTACAATGAGCAGTTCTTC. As protein: CATQDRGRSYNEQFF. This chain uses TRBV19 with TRBJ2-1; TRBD1 agrees at 9 bases. The CDR3 extends over 15 amino acids. Germline V gene lookup returns CDR1 LNHDA and CDR2 SQIVND (reference sequence). V was pared by 10 bases and J by 1 base, with 8 bases of the junction left unmatched.

The chain uses TRBV7-9 and TRBJ2-1; the match to TRBD2 covers 8 bases. The CDR3 runs 19 residues. Germline CDR1 is SEHNR and CDR2 is FQNEAQ (reference sequence). The junction had 19 bases not matched to a gene; V was cut back by 4 bases and J by 5 bases. The CDR3 loop is CASSSRNHQTSGYNNEQFF. CDR3 DNA sequence: TGTGCCAGCAGCTCCCGAAATCACCAAACTAGCGGCTATAACAATGAGCAGTTCTTC.

This clone was picked up a small number of times. V and J are TRBV6-1 and TRBJ2-3; no definite D call. This CDR3 is built from 14 residues. Per germline, CDR1 MNHNS and CDR2 SASEGT. Trimming pared 2 bases from V and 3 bases from J, leaving 9 bases between. CDR3 sequence reads: CASSERARTDTQYF. CDR3 sequence (DNA): TGTGCCAGCAGTGAAAGGGCTAGAACAGATACGCAGTATTTT.

The chain carries TRBV5-1 and TRBJ2-5; no firm D call. The CDR3 is 15 amino acids. The V and J ends lost 0 bases and 4 bases respectively, with 13 bases between them. In germline, CDR1 is SGHRS, CDR2 YFSETQ. This CDR3 is CASSLGSLVGETQYF. The CDR3 region has the DNA TGCGCCAGCAGCTTGGGCTCGCTAGTCGGAGAGACCCAGTACTTC.